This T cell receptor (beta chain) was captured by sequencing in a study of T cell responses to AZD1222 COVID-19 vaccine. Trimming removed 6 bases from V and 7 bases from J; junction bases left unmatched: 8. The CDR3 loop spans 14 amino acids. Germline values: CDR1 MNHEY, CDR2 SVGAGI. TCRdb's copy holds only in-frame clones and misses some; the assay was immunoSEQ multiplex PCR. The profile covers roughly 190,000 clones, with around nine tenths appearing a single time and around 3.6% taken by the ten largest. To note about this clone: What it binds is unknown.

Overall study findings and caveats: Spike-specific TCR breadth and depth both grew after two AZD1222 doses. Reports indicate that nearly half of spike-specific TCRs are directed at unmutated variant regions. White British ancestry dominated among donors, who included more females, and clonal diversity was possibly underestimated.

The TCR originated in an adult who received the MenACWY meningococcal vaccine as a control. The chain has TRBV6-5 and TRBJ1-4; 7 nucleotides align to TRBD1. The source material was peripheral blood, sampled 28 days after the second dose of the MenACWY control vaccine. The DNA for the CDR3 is TGTGCCAGCAGGACCGACAGGGCGGGTGAAAAACTGTTTTTT. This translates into CASRTDRAGEKLFF.